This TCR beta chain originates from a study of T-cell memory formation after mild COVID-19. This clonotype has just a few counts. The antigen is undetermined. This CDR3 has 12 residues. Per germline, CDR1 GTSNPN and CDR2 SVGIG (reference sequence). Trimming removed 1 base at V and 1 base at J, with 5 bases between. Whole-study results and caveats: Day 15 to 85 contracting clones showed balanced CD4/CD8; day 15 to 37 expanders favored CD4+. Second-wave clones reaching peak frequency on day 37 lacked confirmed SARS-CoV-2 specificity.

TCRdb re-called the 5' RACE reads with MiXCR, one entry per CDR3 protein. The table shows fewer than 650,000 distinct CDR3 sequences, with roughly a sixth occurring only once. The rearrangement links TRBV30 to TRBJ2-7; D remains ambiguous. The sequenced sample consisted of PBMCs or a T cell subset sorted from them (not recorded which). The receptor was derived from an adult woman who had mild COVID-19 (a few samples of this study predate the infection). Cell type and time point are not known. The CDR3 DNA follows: TGTGCCTGGAGTGAGGATTCCTACGAGCAGTACTTC. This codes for CAWSEDSYEQYF.